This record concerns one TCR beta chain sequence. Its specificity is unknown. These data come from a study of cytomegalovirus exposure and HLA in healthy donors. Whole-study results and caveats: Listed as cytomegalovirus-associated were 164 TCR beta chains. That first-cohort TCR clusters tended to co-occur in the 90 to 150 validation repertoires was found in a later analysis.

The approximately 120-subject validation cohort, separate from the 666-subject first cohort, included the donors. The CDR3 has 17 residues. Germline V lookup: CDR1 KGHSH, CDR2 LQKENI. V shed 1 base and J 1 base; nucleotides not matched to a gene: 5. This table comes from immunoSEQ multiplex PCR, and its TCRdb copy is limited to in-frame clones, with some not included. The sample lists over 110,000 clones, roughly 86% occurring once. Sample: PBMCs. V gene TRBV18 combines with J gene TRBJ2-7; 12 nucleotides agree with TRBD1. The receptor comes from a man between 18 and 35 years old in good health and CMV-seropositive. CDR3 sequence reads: CASSPRPGQGASYEQYF. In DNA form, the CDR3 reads TGTGCCAGCTCACCACGGCCGGGACAGGGGGCTTCCTACGAGCAGTACTTC.